These 23 T cell receptor beta chains were sequenced from one sample in a study of persistence of HIV-infected CD4 T cells. Anti-CD3/anti-CD28 beads served as a nonspecific positive control stimulus. Sorting of responding CD4+ T cells relied on upregulated CD40 ligand together with CD69. Antigen specificity for these receptors is unknown. This was the immunoSEQ version 4 assay in survey mode. Using immunoSEQ multiplex PCR, the repertoire was profiled, and TCRdb retains in-frame clones only, with some absent. Among 30,000 to 45,000 clones listed, roughly 90% were seen once. The sequencing used CD4+ T cells sorted from PBMCs after roughly 20-hour stimulation, collected from a patient who received antiretroviral therapy. The receptors shown here come from an adult man with HIV who was CMV-seropositive.

The chain joins TRBV27 to TRBJ1-6; D ambiguous. Germline loops: CDR1 MNHEY, CDR2 SMNVEV (reference sequence). This CDR3 region has 12 residues. The V and J ends lost 3 bases and 7 bases respectively, with 4 bases between them. CDR3 in amino acids: CASSFPNSPLHF. In DNA form, the CDR3 reads TGTGCCAGCAGTTTCCCCAATTCACCCCTCCACTTT.

The genes are TRBV9 and TRBJ2-1; no firm D call. The CDR3 loop spans 16 amino acids. V lost 0 bases to trimming and J lost 5 bases, with 15 bases between them. Germline V gene lookup returns CDR1 SGDLS and CDR2 YYNGEE. The chain's CDR3 is CASSVELPNYHNEQFF. The CDR3 DNA follows: TGTGCCAGCAGCGTAGAACTACCTAATTACCACAATGAGCAGTTCTTC.

This clone appeared a single time. V usage is TRBV12-3 or TRBV12-4 and J usage is TRBJ2-5; the match to TRBD2 covers 7 bases. The CDR3 covers 13 residues. With 6 bases clipped from V and 7 bases from J, the junction kept 8 bases outside the gene matches. CDR3 amino acids: CASSLSGEGTQYF. CDR3 nucleotides: TGTGCCAGCAGCCTCTCGGGGGAGGGGACCCAGTACTTC.

This clone was detected once. This chain links TRBV5-1 with TRBJ1-2; 7 bases are shared with TRBD1. Germline CDR1 SGHRS, CDR2 YFSETQ. This CDR3 contains 13 residues. J gave up 6 bases and V 0 bases, and 2 bases lay outside the gene matches. In DNA, the CDR3 is TGCGCCAGCAGCTTGGGACAGGGTCATGGCTACACCTTC. As protein: CASSLGQGHGYTF.

The genes are TRBV2 and TRBJ1-6; 9 bases are shared with TRBD1. Germline lookup yields CDR1 SNHLY and CDR2 FYNNEI. V dropped 6 bases and J dropped 10; count of bases not matched to a gene: 10. The CDR3 runs to 15 residues. The CDR3 DNA reads TGTGCCAGCAGGGGGCCTACAGGGGGCGCATCACCCCTCCACTTT. It is translated as CASRGPTGGASPLHF.

This chain uses TRBV7-6 with TRBJ1-2, with D maybe TRBD1 (6 bases). Germline V gene lookup returns CDR1 SGHVS and CDR2 FNYEAQ. The CDR3 extends over 13 amino acids. The ends were cut back, 2 bases at V and 4 bases at J, with 8 bases in the middle. The CDR3 protein is CASSLTGLYGYTF. For the CDR3, the DNA is TGTGCCAGCAGCTTAACAGGGCTCTATGGCTACACCTTC.

The chain joins TRBV5-1 to TRBJ1-2; D unresolved. The ends were cut back, 4 bases at V and 8 bases at J, with 15 bases in the middle. Germline lookup yields CDR1 SGHRS and CDR2 YFSETQ. This CDR3 spans 13 amino acids. CDR3 DNA sequence: TGCGCCAGCAGCAACGACGCATTCGGGGGCTACACCTTC. Protein sequence: CASSNDAFGGYTF.

The rearrangement links TRBV19 to TRBJ1-5; 10 bases line up with TRBD1. Germline V gene lookup returns CDR1 LNHDA and CDR2 SQIVND (reference sequence). The ends lost 6 bases at V and 11 bases at J; junction bases unmatched: 7. The CDR3 extends over 13 amino acids. In DNA form, the CDR3 reads TGTGCCAGTAGGGGACAGGGGTTGTTGGCCCAGCATTTT. Translation gives CASRGQGLLAQHF. Combining the CDR3 with reference TRBV19 and TRBJ1-5 gives the whole variable domain DGGITQSPKYLFRKEGQNVTLSCEQNLNHDAMYWYRQDPGQGLRLIYYSQIVNDFQKGDIAEGYSVSREKKESFPLTVTSAQKNPTAFYLCASRGQGLLAQHFGDGTRLSIL.

This sequence joins TRBV6-5 and TRBJ2-3, with D unresolved. The V and J ends lost 4 bases and 5 bases respectively, with 7 bases between them. The CDR3 has 12 amino acids. From germline, CDR1 is MNHEY and CDR2 SVGAGI. CDR3 protein: CASSSAGDTQYF. The CDR3 nucleotides read TGTGCCAGCAGTTCCGCTGGAGATACGCAGTATTTT.

The rearrangement joins TRBV29-1 to TRBJ1-1, with TRBD1 identical over 7 bases. Losses at the gene ends were 5 bases for V and 1 base for J; bases not matched to a gene: 4. This CDR3 is built from 13 residues. The V gene's germline CDR1 is SQVTM and CDR2 ANQGSEA. CDR3 DNA: TGCAGCGTTTCCGACAGGGCGAACACTGAAGCTTTCTTT. Encoded protein: CSVSDRANTEAFF.

The chain has TRBV3-1 (or the pseudogene TRBV3-2) and TRBJ1-2, with D hard to call. V gave up 3 bases and J gave up 2 bases, with 4 bases separating them. CDR3 length equals 12 residues. Germline assignment: CDR1 LGHDT and CDR2 YNNKEL (reference sequence). In DNA, the CDR3 is TGTGCCAGCAGCCAGGGGAACTATGGCTACACCTTC. The encoded protein is CASSQGNYGYTF.

This clone was seen once. Within the sample, other DNA sequences also encode this same CDR3. V usage is TRBV3-1 (or the pseudogene TRBV3-2) and J usage is TRBJ1-1; perhaps TRBD1 as D (6 bases). This CDR3 contains 15 residues. The germline V gene encodes CDR1 LGHDT and CDR2 YNNKEL (reference sequence). Trimming left V 1 base short and J 0 bases short, with 9 bases between. This CDR3 reads CASSQAGTLNTEAFF. CDR3 nucleotide sequence: TGTGCCAGCAGCCAAGCCGGGACACTGAACACTGAAGCTTTCTTT.

V and J are TRBV5-4 and TRBJ1-1, with D uncertain. Trimming took off 5 bases at V and 1 base at J, with 9 bases between the two ends. The CDR3 consists of 13 residues. Looked up from germline, CDR1 is SGHNT and CDR2 is YYREEE (reference sequence). CDR3 sequence (DNA): TGTGCCAGCAGTTTTACAGAGAACACTGAAGCTTTCTTT. Translating it yields CASSFTENTEAFF. Complete variable domain (other parts from reference TRBV5-4 and TRBJ1-1): ETGVTQSPTHLIKTRGQQVTLRCSSQSGHNTVSWYQQALGQGPQFIFQYYREEENGRGNFPPRFSGLQFPNYSSELNVNALELDDSALYLCASSFTENTEAFFGQGTRLTVV.

The V call is TRBV9, the J call TRBJ1-2; D not certain. The CDR3 extends over 14 amino acids. Trimming stripped 0 bases from V and 2 bases from J, with 8 bases between. Germline V gene sequence: CDR1 SGDLS, CDR2 YYNGEE. The CDR3 region is CASSVGPGNYGYTF. CDR3 in DNA: TGTGCCAGCAGCGTAGGCCCGGGAAACTATGGCTACACCTTC.

The chain is built from TRBV3-1 (or the pseudogene TRBV3-2) and TRBJ2-7, with 8 bases matching TRBD2. The ends lost 4 bases at V and 1 base at J; junction bases unmatched: 9. The CDR3 is made up of 16 amino acids. Germline values: CDR1 LGHDT, CDR2 YNNKEL (reference sequence). As DNA, the CDR3 is TGTGCCAGCAGCCCCCGCGGGGGGACGGTTTCCTACGAGCAGTACTTC. Protein sequence: CASSPRGGTVSYEQYF.

The chain links TRBV15 to TRBJ2-1; 7 bases are shared with TRBD2. Trimming removed 4 bases from V and 8 bases from J; junction bases left unmatched: 11. CDR3 length equals 15 residues. The V gene's germline CDR1 is LNHNV and CDR2 YYDKDF (reference sequence). DNA for the CDR3: TGTGCCACCAGCATTCGACTAGCCCTTGGGGATGAGCAGTTCTTC. Protein: CATSIRLALGDEQFF. Variable domain in full (rest from reference TRBV15 and TRBJ2-1): DAMVIQNPRYQVTQFGKPVTLSCSQTLNHNVMYWYQQKSSQAPKLLFHYYDKDFNNEADTPDNFQSRRPNTSFCFLDIRSPGLGDTAMYLCATSIRLALGDEQFFGPGTRLTVL.

The CDR3 DNA reads TGTGCCAGCAGTCCGGACAGGGGGGTTGGCTACACCTTC. Translation gives CASSPDRGVGYTF. V gene TRBV5-4 combines with J gene TRBJ1-2, with TRBD1 matching over 10 bases. This CDR3 has 13 residues. Germline values: CDR1 SGHNT, CDR2 YYREEE (reference sequence). Unmatched junction bases numbered 5, after V lost 5 bases and J lost 7 bases.

The chain employs TRBV14 and TRBJ1-4; no reliable D call. The V gene's germline CDR1 is SGHDN and CDR2 FVKESK. This CDR3 is 13 amino acids long. V was trimmed by 2 bases and J by 8 bases, leaving 9 bases between them. CDR3 loop: CASSQWAREKLFF. Written as DNA, the CDR3 is TGTGCCAGCAGCCAATGGGCAAGGGAAAAACTGTTTTTT.

This sequence joins TRBV30 and TRBJ1-2; D is unclear. Trimming took off 0 bases at V and 1 base at J, with 6 bases between the two ends. The CDR3 covers 13 residues. CDR1 GTSNPN and CDR2 SVGIG come from the germline V gene (reference sequence). CDR3 region: CAWSVAGNYGYTF. In nucleotides, the CDR3 is TGTGCCTGGAGTGTAGCAGGTAACTATGGCTACACCTTC.

In DNA form, the CDR3 reads TGTGCCAGCAGCTTAGGAGGGAGGGGTAATCAGCCCCAGCATTTT. Residues: CASSLGGRGNQPQHF. The chain combines TRBV7-2 with TRBJ1-5; a possible D gene is TRBD1 (5 bases). The germline gives CDR1 SGHTA, CDR2 FQGNSA. CDR3 length equals 15 residues. The ends were cut back, 1 base at V and 4 bases at J, with 11 bases in the middle.

The chain joins TRBV4-3 to TRBJ1-2; 8 nucleotides agree with TRBD1. Germline V gene sequence: CDR1 LGHNA, CDR2 YSLEER. The CDR3 runs 15 residues. Losses at the gene ends were 3 bases for V and 8 bases for J; bases not matched to a gene: 11. The chain's CDR3 is CASSHDRGMRTGYTF. The CDR3 bases are TGCGCCAGCAGCCATGACAGGGGTATGAGGACGGGCTACACCTTC.

The V gene is TRBV3-1 (or the pseudogene TRBV3-2), the J gene TRBJ1-1; D gene ambiguous. V lost 4 bases and J lost 5, with 17 bases in between. In germline, CDR1 is LGHDT, CDR2 YNNKEL (reference sequence). This CDR3 is 15 amino acids long. CDR3 bases: TGTGCCAGCAGCCCCCCGAGAGCTGGAAATACTGAAGCTTTCTTT. Its translation: CASSPPRAGNTEAFF.

The chain employs TRBV28 and TRBJ1-1; 9 bases fit TRBD1. The ends lost 6 bases at V and 3 bases at J; junction bases unmatched: 8. CDR1 is MDHEN, CDR2 SYDVKM, per germline. The CDR3 runs 15 residues. CDR3 amino acids: CASSVLGQGHTEAFF. The CDR3 DNA is TGTGCCAGCAGCGTCCTCGGACAGGGGCACACTGAAGCTTTCTTT.